A selection of T cell receptor beta chains follows, all from one sample in a study of siplizumab effects on memory and regulatory T cells. Clones were read by immunoSEQ multiplex PCR, and TCRdb kept only the in-frame ones, dropping some. The data show approximately 82,000 clones, with 87% seen just once and around 1.4% held by the top ten. Source material: Tregs sorted from blood. The source is a human donor in good health. CDR3s include the opening cysteine and the closing phenylalanine or tryptophan. D genes are given only for firm matches. Clone size is shown for a subset of rows, as once, few, many or a class of expanded clone.

abundance: NA; j_gene: TRBJ1-4; v_gene: TRBV2; d_gene: NA; CDR3nt: TGTGCCAGCGGGAAGACCCCAGGGGAAAAACTGTTTTTT; CDR3aa: CASGKTPGEKLFF
abundance: NA; j_gene: TRBJ1-4; v_gene: TRBV5-1; d_gene: NA; CDR3nt: TGCGCCAGCAGCTTGGCCGGACCCCAAACCAGGGGTGAAAAACTGTTTTTT; CDR3aa: CASSLAGPQTRGEKLFF
abundance: once; j_gene: TRBJ2-3; v_gene: TRBV7-7; d_gene: NA; CDR3nt: TGTGCCAGCAGCATGACAGCGGTTAAGGGAGATACGCAGTATTTT; CDR3aa: CASSMTAVKGDTQYF
abundance: NA; j_gene: TRBJ2-1; v_gene: TRBV15; d_gene: NA; CDR3nt: TGTGCCACCAGCAGAGATCAACGAAATGAGCAGTTCTTC; CDR3aa: CATSRDQRNEQFF
abundance: NA; j_gene: TRBJ2-3; v_gene: TRBV5-6; d_gene: NA; CDR3nt: TGTGCCAGCAGCTTGGCAGGGTGGGGGGATACGCAGTATTTT; CDR3aa: CASSLAGWGDTQYF
abundance: NA; j_gene: TRBJ2-6; v_gene: TRBV2; d_gene: NA; CDR3nt: TGTGCCAGCAGTGAACAGGGGCAGGGGGCCAACGTCCTGACTTTC; CDR3aa: CASSEQGQGANVLTF
abundance: once; j_gene: TRBJ1-2; v_gene: TRBV6-5; d_gene: NA; CDR3nt: TGTGCCAGCACCTCGGGCTTGCGAGGCTACACCTTC; CDR3aa: CASTSGLRGYTF
abundance: NA; j_gene: TRBJ1-4; v_gene: TRBV5-4; d_gene: NA; CDR3nt: TGTGCCAGCAGTTATCGGGGGGGGAAAACCTCTGAAAAACTGTTTTTT; CDR3aa: CASSYRGGKTSEKLFF
abundance: NA; j_gene: TRBJ1-2; v_gene: TRBV5-6; d_gene: NA; CDR3nt: TGTGCCAGCAGCCCCCAAGGGGGGAACTATGGCTACACCTTC; CDR3aa: CASSPQGGNYGYTF
abundance: NA; j_gene: TRBJ1-3; v_gene: TRBV30; d_gene: NA; CDR3nt: TGTGCCTGGAGTAACATAGCTGGAAACACCATATATTTT; CDR3aa: CAWSNIAGNTIYF
abundance: once; j_gene: TRBJ1-2; v_gene: TRBV5-1; d_gene: TRBD1; CDR3nt: TGCGCCAGCAGCTCGGGACAGCGCCTCTATGGCTACACCTTC; CDR3aa: CASSSGQRLYGYTF
abundance: once; j_gene: TRBJ1-6; v_gene: TRBV5-3; d_gene: NA; CDR3nt: TGTGCCAGAAGCTTTTCCTTCCCGAGCTCCTATAATTCACCCCTCCACTTT; CDR3aa: CARSFSFPSSYNSPLHF
abundance: NA; j_gene: TRBJ1-2; v_gene: TRBV18; d_gene: NA; CDR3nt: TGTGCCAGCTCACTTGGGAAAGCTAACTATGGCTACACCTTC; CDR3aa: CASSLGKANYGYTF
abundance: NA; j_gene: TRBJ1-3; v_gene: TRBV5-4; d_gene: NA; CDR3nt: TGTGCCAGCAGCTTTATCCAGGGGCTGAACACCATATATTTT; CDR3aa: CASSFIQGLNTIYF
abundance: NA; j_gene: TRBJ1-6; v_gene: TRBV14; d_gene: NA; CDR3nt: TGTGCCAGCAGCCAAAGGCACCCAGGGGTCGGGAATTCACCCCTCCACTTT; CDR3aa: CASSQRHPGVGNSPLHF
abundance: NA; j_gene: TRBJ2-7; v_gene: TRBV7-2; d_gene: TRBD1; CDR3nt: TGTGCCAGCAGCTTAGTTGCCGGGACAGGGGGTAGAAACGAGCAGTACTTC; CDR3aa: CASSLVAGTGGRNEQYF
abundance: NA; j_gene: TRBJ2-3; v_gene: TRBV5-1; d_gene: NA; CDR3nt: TGCGCCAGCAGCTTAGGAGGCCCTGGCGGGGAGACAGATACGCAGTATTTT; CDR3aa: CASSLGGPGGETDTQYF
abundance: NA; j_gene: TRBJ1-2; v_gene: TRBV6-5; d_gene: NA; CDR3nt: TGTGCCAGCAGTTCCATGGGAGGGGGCTATGGCTACACCTTC; CDR3aa: CASSSMGGGYGYTF
abundance: once; j_gene: TRBJ2-7; v_gene: TRBV2; d_gene: TRBD2; CDR3nt: TGTGCCAGCTCCTGGACTAGCGGGGGGGCGAACGAGCAGTACTTC; CDR3aa: CASSWTSGGANEQYF
abundance: NA; j_gene: TRBJ2-3; v_gene: TRBV7-9; d_gene: TRBD2; CDR3nt: TGTGCCAGCAGCCGCACCCCCGCCTTTGCGGGGGGATCCACAGATACGCAGTATTTT; CDR3aa: CASSRTPAFAGGSTDTQYF
abundance: NA; j_gene: TRBJ2-7; v_gene: TRBV18; d_gene: NA; CDR3nt: TGTGCCAGCTCACCACAACAGGGCCCCTACGAGCAGTACTTC; CDR3aa: CASSPQQGPYEQYF
abundance: NA; j_gene: TRBJ1-6; v_gene: TRBV13; d_gene: NA; CDR3nt: TGTGCCAGCAGCCCGCGACTGAAAAGCTCCTATAATTCACCCCTCCACTTT; CDR3aa: CASSPRLKSSYNSPLHF
abundance: NA; j_gene: TRBJ1-1; v_gene: TRBV7-8; d_gene: NA; CDR3nt: TGTGCCAGCAGCGATATCGGGACCAGCCGCGGTGATGAAGCTTTCTTT; CDR3aa: CASSDIGTSRGDEAFF
abundance: NA; j_gene: TRBJ2-7; v_gene: TRBV12-5; d_gene: NA; CDR3nt: TGTGCTAGTGGTTTGGTGGGCCCTACCTACGAGCAGTACTTC; CDR3aa: CASGLVGPTYEQYF
abundance: NA; j_gene: TRBJ1-5; v_gene: TRBV7-8; d_gene: TRBD1; CDR3nt: TGTGCCAGCAGCCGACAGGGGCCGGGGAGCAATCAGCCCCAGCATTTT; CDR3aa: CASSRQGPGSNQPQHF
abundance: NA; j_gene: TRBJ1-1; v_gene: TRBV18; d_gene: TRBD1; CDR3nt: TGTGCCAGCTCTTTCCCAACAGGGGCGTATTCTGAAGCTTTCTTT; CDR3aa: CASSFPTGAYSEAFF
abundance: NA; j_gene: TRBJ2-1; v_gene: TRBV4-1; d_gene: TRBD1; CDR3nt: TGCGCCAGCAGGTCGGACAGGGACTATGAGCAGTTCTTC; CDR3aa: CASRSDRDYEQFF
abundance: NA; j_gene: TRBJ2-5; v_gene: TRBV5-6; d_gene: NA; CDR3nt: TGTGCCAGCAGCTTAGTAGGGGAGACCCAGTACTTC; CDR3aa: CASSLVGETQYF
abundance: NA; j_gene: TRBJ1-4; v_gene: TRBV4-1; d_gene: NA; CDR3nt: TGCGCCAGCAGCCCTGACCGAACAACTAATGAAAAACTGTTTTTT; CDR3aa: CASSPDRTTNEKLFF
abundance: once; j_gene: TRBJ2-5; v_gene: TRBV6-1; d_gene: NA; CDR3nt: TGTGCCAGCAGTGCTCTGGGCCAGTACTTC; CDR3aa: CASSALGQYF
abundance: once; j_gene: TRBJ2-1; v_gene: TRBV5-1; d_gene: NA; CDR3nt: TGCGCCAGCAGCCCGCTAACTAGGAATGAGCAGTTCTTC; CDR3aa: CASSPLTRNEQFF
abundance: NA; j_gene: TRBJ2-6; v_gene: TRBV18; d_gene: NA; CDR3nt: TGTGCCAGCTCACAAACCCATTACTCTGGGGCCAACGTCCTGACTTTC; CDR3aa: CASSQTHYSGANVLTF
abundance: NA; j_gene: TRBJ1-1; v_gene: TRBV10-3; d_gene: NA; CDR3nt: TGTGCCATCAGTGAGTTTGAGGGGCTGAACACTGAAGCTTTCTTT; CDR3aa: CAISEFEGLNTEAFF
abundance: once; j_gene: TRBJ2-1; v_gene: TRBV5-1; d_gene: TRBD2; CDR3nt: TGCGCCAGCAGCTTTAGCGGGGGTCCCTACAATGAGCAGTTCTTC; CDR3aa: CASSFSGGPYNEQFF
abundance: once; j_gene: TRBJ1-5; v_gene: TRBV7-2; d_gene: TRBD1; CDR3nt: TGTGCCAGCAATACAGGGACAGGTCGCAATCAGCCCCAGCATTTT; CDR3aa: CASNTGTGRNQPQHF
abundance: NA; j_gene: TRBJ2-7; v_gene: TRBV11-3; d_gene: TRBD2; CDR3nt: TGTGCCAGCAGCTTAGCGGGAGGTATCTACGAGCAGTACTTC; CDR3aa: CASSLAGGIYEQYF